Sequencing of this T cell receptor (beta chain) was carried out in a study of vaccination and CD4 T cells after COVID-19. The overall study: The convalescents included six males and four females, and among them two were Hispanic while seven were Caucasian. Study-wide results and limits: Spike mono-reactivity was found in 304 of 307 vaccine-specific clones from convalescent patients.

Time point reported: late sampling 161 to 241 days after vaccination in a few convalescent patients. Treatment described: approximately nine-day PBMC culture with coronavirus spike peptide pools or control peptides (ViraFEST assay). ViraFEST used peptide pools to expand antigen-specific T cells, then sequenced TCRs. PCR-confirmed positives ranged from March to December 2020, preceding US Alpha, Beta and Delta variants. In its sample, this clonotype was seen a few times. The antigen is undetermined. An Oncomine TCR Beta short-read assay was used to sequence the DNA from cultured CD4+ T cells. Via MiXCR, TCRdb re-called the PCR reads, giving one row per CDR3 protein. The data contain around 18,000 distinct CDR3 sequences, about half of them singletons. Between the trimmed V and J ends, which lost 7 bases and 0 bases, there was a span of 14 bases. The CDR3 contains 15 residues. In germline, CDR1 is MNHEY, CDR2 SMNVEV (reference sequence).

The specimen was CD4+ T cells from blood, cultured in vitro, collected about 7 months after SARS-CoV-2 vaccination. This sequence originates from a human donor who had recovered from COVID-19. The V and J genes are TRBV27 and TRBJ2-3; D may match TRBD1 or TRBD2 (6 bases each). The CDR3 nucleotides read TGTGCCAGCACCAAAGGGGGGATTAGCACAGATACGCAGTATTTT. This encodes CASTKGGISTDTQYF.